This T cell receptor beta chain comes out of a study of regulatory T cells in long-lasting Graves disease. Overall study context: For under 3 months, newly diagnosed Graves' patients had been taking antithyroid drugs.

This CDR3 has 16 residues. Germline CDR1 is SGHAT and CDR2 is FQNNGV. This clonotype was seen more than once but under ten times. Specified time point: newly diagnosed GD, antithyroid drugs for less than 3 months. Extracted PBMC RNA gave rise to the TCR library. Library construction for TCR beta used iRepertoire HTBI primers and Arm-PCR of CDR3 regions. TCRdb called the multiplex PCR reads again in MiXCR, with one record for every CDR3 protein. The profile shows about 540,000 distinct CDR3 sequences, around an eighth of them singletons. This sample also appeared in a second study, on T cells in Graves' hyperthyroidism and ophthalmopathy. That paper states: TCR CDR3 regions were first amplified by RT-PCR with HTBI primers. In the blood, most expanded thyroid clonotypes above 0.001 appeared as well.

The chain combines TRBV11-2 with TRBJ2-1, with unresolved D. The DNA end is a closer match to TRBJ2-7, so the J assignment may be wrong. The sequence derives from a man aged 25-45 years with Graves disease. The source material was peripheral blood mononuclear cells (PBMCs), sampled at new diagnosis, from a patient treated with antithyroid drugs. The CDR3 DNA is TGTGCCAGCAGCTTAGGGGTGAGTCACAGCCCCTACGAGCAGTACTTC. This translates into CASSLGVSHSPYEQYF.